Listed below are T cell receptor beta chains from one sample, sequenced in a study of shared clonotypes between healthy human individuals. Profiling relied on immunoSEQ multiplex PCR, and the TCRdb table lists in-frame clones only, not all of them. This repertoire shows about 590,000 clones, nearly 97% found once; its top ten account for less than 0.13%. The sample was naive CD8+ T cells sorted from blood. Receptors originate from a woman in her twenties or thirties in good health. Both conserved end residues are part of each CDR3. Each record gives: V gene, clone size, D gene, J gene, CDR3 length, CDR3 DNA, CDR3 protein. D genes are given only for firm matches. Only some rows state a clone size, as once, few, many or a class for expanded clones.

V gene: TRBV7-9
clone size: .
D gene: TRBD1
J gene: TRBJ1-2
CDR3 length: 14
CDR3 DNA: TGTGCCAGCAGCCGGACAGGGTTGTTAGATGGCTACACCTTC
CDR3 protein: CASSRTGLLDGYTF

V gene: TRBV27
clone size: .
D gene: .
J gene: TRBJ2-1
CDR3 length: 13
CDR3 DNA: TGTGCCAGCAGCTCAAGCTCCTACAATGAGCAGTTCTTC
CDR3 protein: CASSSSSYNEQFF

V gene: TRBV14
clone size: .
D gene: TRBD1
J gene: TRBJ2-7
CDR3 length: 14
CDR3 DNA: TGTGCCAGCAGCCACTTTGGACAGGCCTACGAGCAGTACTTC
CDR3 protein: CASSHFGQAYEQYF

V gene: TRBV2
clone size: .
D gene: TRBD1
J gene: TRBJ2-7
CDR3 length: 15
CDR3 DNA: TGTGCCAGCAGAGGACAGGGGACCAACTCCTACGAGCAGTACTTC
CDR3 protein: CASRGQGTNSYEQYF

V gene: TRBV7-2
clone size: .
D gene: .
J gene: TRBJ1-2
CDR3 length: 12
CDR3 DNA: TGTGCCAGCAGGCAGGGTCTGCATGGCTACACCTTC
CDR3 protein: CASRQGLHGYTF

V gene: TRBV27
clone size: .
D gene: TRBD2
J gene: TRBJ2-1
CDR3 length: 16
CDR3 DNA: TGTGCCAGCAGTTTATCCGGCGGGAGCTCCTACAATGAGCAGTTCTTC
CDR3 protein: CASSLSGGSSYNEQFF

V gene: TRBV4-2
clone size: .
D gene: TRBD1
J gene: TRBJ1-6
CDR3 length: 16
CDR3 DNA: TGTGCCAGCAGCCAAGAAGAGGGGGCGAGAGATTCACCCCTCCACTTT
CDR3 protein: CASSQEEGARDSPLHF

V gene: TRBV28
clone size: .
D gene: TRBD2
J gene: TRBJ2-7
CDR3 length: 18
CDR3 DNA: TGTGCCAGCAGTTCCAACCTCCAAACCAGCGGGAGGTCCTACGAGCAGTACTTC
CDR3 protein: CASSSNLQTSGRSYEQYF

V gene: TRBV7-9
clone size: .
D gene: .
J gene: TRBJ2-2
CDR3 length: 12
CDR3 DNA: TGTGCCAGCAGTAAGGACACCGGGGAGCTGTTTTTT
CDR3 protein: CASSKDTGELFF

V gene: TRBV19
clone size: .
D gene: .
J gene: TRBJ2-1
CDR3 length: 17
CDR3 DNA: TGTGCCAGTAGTATAGATCCGGGGACCGAGTCCTACAATGAGCAGTTCTTC
CDR3 protein: CASSIDPGTESYNEQFF

V gene: TRBV19
clone size: .
D gene: TRBD2
J gene: TRBJ2-7
CDR3 length: 17
CDR3 DNA: TGTGCCAGTAGTATGAGCCAACTAGCGGGAGGTGCCTACGAGCAGTACTTC
CDR3 protein: CASSMSQLAGGAYEQYF

V gene: TRBV19
clone size: .
D gene: .
J gene: TRBJ1-5
CDR3 length: 15
CDR3 DNA: TGTGCCAGTAGTATTCAGGGTGGGAGCAATCAGCCCCAGCATTTT
CDR3 protein: CASSIQGGSNQPQHF

V gene: TRBV4-1
clone size: .
D gene: .
J gene: TRBJ2-7
CDR3 length: 15
CDR3 DNA: TGCGCCAGCAGCCAAGAGACCCTCAACCCCTACGAGCAGTACTTC
CDR3 protein: CASSQETLNPYEQYF

V gene: TRBV27
clone size: .
D gene: TRBD2
J gene: TRBJ2-1
CDR3 length: 15
CDR3 DNA: TGTGCCAGCAGTTTAGGGACTAACGGGAGTAATGAGCAGTTCTTC
CDR3 protein: CASSLGTNGSNEQFF

V gene: TRBV9
clone size: once
D gene: TRBD2
J gene: TRBJ2-3
CDR3 length: 17
CDR3 DNA: TGTGCCAGCAGCGACGGACCGGCGGGAGGGCCTACCGATACGCAGTATTTT
CDR3 protein: CASSDGPAGGPTDTQYF

V gene: TRBV4-2
clone size: once
D gene: TRBD2
J gene: TRBJ2-1
CDR3 length: 15
CDR3 DNA: TGTGCCAGCAGCCAAGAGGAGGGCGGGAGATATGAGCAGTTCTTC
CDR3 protein: CASSQEEGGRYEQFF